The sequence of this T cell receptor beta chain was determined in a study of identifying expanded T cells in peripheral blood. Study-wide results and caveats: Variance in clone template counts between roughly 2-week samples significantly increased with total template count across all healthy donors.

For this clone: Its antigen remains unknown.

The germline CDR1 and CDR2 sequences are LGHNA and YSLEER. This CDR3 is built from 17 residues. Losses at the gene ends were 1 base for V and 3 bases for J; bases not matched to a gene: 10. The data were produced by immunoSEQ multiplex PCR, yet TCRdb's version contains in-frame clones alone and is incomplete. The data hold tens of thousands of clones, with about nine tenths observed a single time. This TCR derives from a person aged 18-70 years in good health. The chain uses TRBV4-3 and TRBJ2-3, with 7 bases that match TRBD2. The sample comprised blood. CDR3 sequence (DNA): TGCGCCAGCAGCCAAGGCCTAGCGGTTGTAGGTACAGATACGCAGTATTTT. It is translated as CASSQGLAVVGTDTQYF.